These 5 T cell receptor beta chains were all obtained from the same sample, sequenced in a study of blood T cell repertoires in COVID-19. Sequenced by immunoSEQ multiplex PCR; TCRdb stores in-frame clones only, minus some. The sample has around 300,000 clones, approximately 91% seen once. What was sequenced was PBMCs or T cells enriched from blood (not recorded which). These receptor sequences come from a middle-aged woman who had recovered from COVID-19.

CDR3 nucleotides: TGTGCCACCAGCAGAATGAGAGGAGTGGGCACTGAAGCTTTCTTT. Its translation is CATSRMRGVGTEAFF. This sequence joins TRBV15 and TRBJ1-1; unclear D gene. Germline CDR1 reads LNHNV; CDR2 reads YYDKDF (reference sequence). V was shortened by 2 bases and J by 4 bases, with 14 bases between the two germline ends. The CDR3 is made up of 15 amino acids.

This rearrangement joins TRBV6-5 to TRBJ1-1; the D gene is possibly TRBD1 (6 bases). Germline assignment: CDR1 MNHEY and CDR2 SVGAGI. This CDR3 is 15 amino acids long. Trimming took off 0 bases at V and 3 bases at J, with 11 bases between the two ends. The CDR3 region has the DNA TGTGCCAGCAGTTACTCGTACAGGGTAGACACTGAAGCTTTCTTT. Protein product: CASSYSYRVDTEAFF.

This rearrangement joins TRBV24-1 to TRBJ1-2; 11 positions match TRBD1. CDR3 length: 16 amino acids. With V trimmed by 3 bases and J by 4 bases, 6 bases remained unmatched. In germline, CDR1 is KGHDR, CDR2 SFDVKD. Here the CDR3 reads CATSDAGTGGVYGYTF. In nucleotides, the CDR3 is TGTGCCACCAGTGATGCGGGGACAGGGGGTGTCTATGGCTACACCTTC.

This clone appeared once. The rearrangement uses TRBV2 and TRBJ1-1, with 7 bases identical to TRBD1. V lost 2 bases and J lost 0; bases outside the gene matches: 0. Germline V gives CDR1 SNHLY, CDR2 FYNNEI. This CDR3 contains 14 residues. CDR3 in amino acids: CASSEQGVNTEAFF. In nucleotides, the CDR3 is TGTGCCAGCAGTGAACAGGGGGTGAACACTGAAGCTTTCTTT.

This chain connects TRBV28 to TRBJ1-2, with TRBD1 identical over 7 bases. The V gene end was trimmed by 6 bases and the J gene end by 8 bases; junction bases not matched to a gene: 3. Germline CDR1 is MDHEN and CDR2 is SYDVKM. CDR3 length equals 11 residues. In DNA, the CDR3 is TGTGCCAGCAGAAACAGGGGAGGCTACACCTTC. This sequence encodes CASRNRGGYTF.